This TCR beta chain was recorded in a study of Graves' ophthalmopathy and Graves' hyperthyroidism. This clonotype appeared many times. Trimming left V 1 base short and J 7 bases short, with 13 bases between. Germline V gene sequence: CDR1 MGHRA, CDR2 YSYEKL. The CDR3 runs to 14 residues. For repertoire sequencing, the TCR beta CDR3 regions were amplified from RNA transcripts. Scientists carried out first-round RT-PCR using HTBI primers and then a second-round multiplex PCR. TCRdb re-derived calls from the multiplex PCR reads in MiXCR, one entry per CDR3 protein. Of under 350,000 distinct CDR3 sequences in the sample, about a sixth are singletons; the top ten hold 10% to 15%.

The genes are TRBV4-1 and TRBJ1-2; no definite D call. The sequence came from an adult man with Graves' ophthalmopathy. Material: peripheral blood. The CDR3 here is CASSQVGRAGGYTF. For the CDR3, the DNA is TGCGCCAGCAGCCAAGTCGGGCGGGCGGGTGGCTACACCTTC.